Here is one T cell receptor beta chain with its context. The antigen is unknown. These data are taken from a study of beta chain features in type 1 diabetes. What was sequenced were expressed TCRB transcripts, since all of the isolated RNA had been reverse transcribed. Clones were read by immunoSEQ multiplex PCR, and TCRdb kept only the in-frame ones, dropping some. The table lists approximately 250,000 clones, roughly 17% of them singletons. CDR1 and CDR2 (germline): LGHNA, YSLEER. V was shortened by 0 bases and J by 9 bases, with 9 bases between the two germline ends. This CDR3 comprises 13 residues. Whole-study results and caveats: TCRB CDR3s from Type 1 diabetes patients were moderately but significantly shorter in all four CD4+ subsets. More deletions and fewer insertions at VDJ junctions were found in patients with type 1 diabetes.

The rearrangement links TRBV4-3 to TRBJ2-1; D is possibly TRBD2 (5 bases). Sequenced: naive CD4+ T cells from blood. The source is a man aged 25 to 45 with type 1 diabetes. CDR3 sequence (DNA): TGCGCCAGCAGCCAAGATTTGAGCGGTGAGCAGTTCTTC. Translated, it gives CASSQDLSGEQFF.